This T cell receptor (beta chain) stems from a study of glioma-infiltrating T cells. Study-wide results and limits: Above-expected tissue-blood divergence occurred in all gliomas, most in low-grade ones.

Ten or more counts support this clonotype. Its antigen is unknown. TCR alpha and beta CDR3 regions were amplified from RNA using iRepertoire nested multiplex PCR. Input was roughly 85-400 ng of tissue mRNA or PBMC total RNA. TCRdb re-called the multiplex PCR reads through MiXCR, storing one row per CDR3 protein. The sample yields 44,000 or so distinct CDR3 sequences, around 20% seen once. The sequence came from a human donor with low-grade glioma or glioblastoma, undergoing nonglioma brain surgery, or in good health (not recorded which). Sequencing used glioma tissue, nonneoplastic brain tissue, or PBMCs (not recorded which).

This chain's CDR3 is CSAYGQGAVGEKLFF. The DNA for the CDR3 is TGCAGTGCTTACGGACAGGGGGCGGTCGGTGAAAAACTGTTTTTT. The chain uses TRBV20-1 and TRBJ1-4; 11 bases match TRBD1. The V and J ends lost 5 bases and 7 bases, in that order; junction bases with no gene match: 9. CDR1 is DFQATT, CDR2 SNEGSKA, per germline (reference sequence). There are 15 residues in the CDR3.